These 29 T cell receptor beta chains were sequenced from one sample in a study of T cells after yellow fever vaccination. TCRdb called the 5' RACE reads again in MiXCR, with one record for every CDR3 protein. The sample lists roughly 96,000 distinct CDR3 sequences; about 8.8% were seen once. The starting material was CD8+ T cells not binding an NS4B(214-222) dextramer, sorted from PBMCs, obtained around 14 days after the first yellow fever vaccination. The receptor source for this set is a young man who received the YFV17D yellow fever vaccine.

This clonotype was seen only a few times. The V and J genes are TRBV7-9 and TRBJ2-1, with D possibly matching TRBD1 (5 bases). Germline CDR1 is SEHNR and CDR2 is FQNEAQ (reference sequence). The CDR3 runs 15 residues. V dropped 5 bases and J dropped 13 bases, with 24 bases sitting between them. This CDR3 is CASSNRQGPPPVQFF. CDR3 DNA: TGTGCCAGCAGCAACCGCCAGGGCCCGCCACCCGTACAGTTCTTC.

V and J are TRBV12-3 or TRBV12-4 and TRBJ2-1; tentatively, D is TRBD1 (5 bases). The CDR3 loop spans 12 amino acids. V lost 6 bases, J lost 10 bases, and 13 bases lay in between. The CDR3 region has the DNA TGTGCCAGCAGCCAAGGGGCGTGGGAGCAGTTCTTC. Its protein is CASSQGAWEQFF.

This clonotype was picked up a small number of times. The chain recombines TRBV7-6 with TRBJ1-6; D gene uncertain. Between the trimmed V and J ends, which lost 6 bases and 7 bases, there was a span of 13 bases. The CDR3 has 14 amino acids. Germline V gene data show CDR1 as SGHVS and CDR2 as FNYEAQ. In DNA, the CDR3 is TGTGCCAGCAGTCGGAGAGCCGAGAATTCACCCCTCCACTTT. Translation gives CASSRRAENSPLHF.

The V and J genes are TRBV9 and TRBJ2-1, with D perhaps given as TRBD1 or TRBD2 (6 bases each). The CDR3 sequence is 15 residues long. V was pared by 0 bases and J by 8 bases, with 15 bases between. CDR1 is SGDLS, CDR2 YYNGEE, per germline. In DNA form, the CDR3 reads TGTGCCAGCAGCGTAGTAGGGGGGTTACAAGATGAGCAGTTCTTC. Residues: CASSVVGGLQDEQFF.

At least ten counts were recorded for this clonotype. The chain carries TRBV29-1 and TRBJ2-7, with 7 bases lining up with TRBD2. V lost 6 bases and J lost 7; bases outside the gene matches: 12. The germline gives CDR1 SQVTM, CDR2 ANQGSEA. This CDR3 spans 13 amino acids. The chain's CDR3 is CSVTRTSEGEQYF. CDR3 nucleotides: TGCAGCGTGACGCGAACTAGCGAGGGAGAGCAGTACTTC.

This clonotype was detected only a few times. This sequence joins TRBV20-1 and TRBJ1-3; D unresolved. The length of the CDR3 is 13 residues. Germline-derived CDR1 and CDR2 are DFQATT and SNEGSKA (reference sequence). V lost 2 bases, J lost 2 bases, and 7 bases lay in between. CDR3 bases: TGCAGTGCTAGAATCGAAGCTGGAAACACCATATATTTT. Its protein product is CSARIEAGNTIYF.

The chain is built from TRBV5-4 and TRBJ2-1; no clear D gene. The V end lost 0 bases, the J end lost 7 bases, and 17 bases lay between the germline ends. Per germline, CDR1 SGHNT and CDR2 YYREEE (reference sequence). This CDR3 spans 16 amino acids. Here the CDR3 DNA reads TGTGCCAGCAGCTTGGAGCAGGCGTGGACGGGTAATGAGCAGTTCTTC. It yields the protein CASSLEQAWTGNEQFF.

The chain links TRBV7-9 to TRBJ1-5; D may be TRBD1 (5 bases). Germline V gives CDR1 SEHNR, CDR2 FQNEAQ (reference sequence). Deletions cut 5 bases from V and 2 bases from J, with 10 bases between. The CDR3 runs 14 residues. CDR3 protein: CASSDATGNQPQHF. CDR3 DNA: TGTGCCAGCAGCGATGCGACAGGCAATCAGCCCCAGCATTTT.

This clonotype was seen only a few times. This chain connects TRBV5-4 to TRBJ1-4; D unresolved. With 4 bases removed from V and 3 bases from J, the gap between germline ends came to 16 bases. The CDR3 extends over 16 amino acids. The germline V gene has CDR1 SGHNT and CDR2 YYREEE (reference sequence). The CDR3 loop is CASSNGRNASNEKLFF. The CDR3 DNA is TGTGCCAGCAGCAATGGACGGAACGCTTCTAATGAAAAACTGTTTTTT.

The chain recombines TRBV27 with TRBJ2-3; the match to TRBD2 covers 8 bases. J gave up 5 bases and V 6 bases, and 7 bases lay outside the gene matches. CDR3 size: 14 residues. Germline CDR1 reads MNHEY; CDR2 reads SMNVEV (reference sequence). CDR3 sequence (DNA): TGTGCCAGCAGCCCGGGGGGGCCGAGAGATACGCAGTATTTT. Amino acid sequence: CASSPGGPRDTQYF.

The sample holds a few counts of this clonotype. The chain is built from TRBV5-1 and TRBJ2-2; TRBD2 is a possible D gene (5 bases). V shed 4 bases and J shed 4 bases, with 14 bases lying between them. CDR1 is SGHRS and CDR2 is YFSETQ in the germline V gene. This CDR3 comprises 15 residues. CDR3 DNA: TGCGCCAGCAGCCCCACGGGGAGCACCACCGGGGAGCTGTTTTTT. Translation: CASSPTGSTTGELFF.

This clonotype has ten or more counts. This sequence joins TRBV7-2 and TRBJ2-1; 9 positions agree with TRBD1. V lost 2 bases to trimming and J lost 6 bases; unmatched junction nucleotides: 8. The CDR3 is 16 amino acids. The germline CDR1 and CDR2 sequences are SGHTA and FQGNSA. The DNA for the CDR3 is TGTGCCAGCAGCTTATACGCGGGGACAGGGCTCAATGAGCAGTTCTTC. This translates into CASSLYAGTGLNEQFF.

This clonotype has a handful of counts. This chain links TRBV9 with TRBJ2-7, with D unclear. V shed 2 bases and J shed 2 bases, with 8 bases lying between them. The germline V gene encodes CDR1 SGDLS and CDR2 YYNGEE. The CDR3 length is 13 residues. The CDR3 here is CASSVDGAYEQYF. The CDR3 DNA is TGTGCCAGCAGCGTGGACGGAGCCTACGAGCAGTACTTC.

This clonotype was recorded a few times. V is TRBV6-5 and J is TRBJ2-5, with D possibly matching TRBD1 (6 bases). CDR1 is MNHEY, CDR2 SVGAGI, per germline. V dropped 3 bases and J dropped 1 base, with 9 bases sitting between them. This CDR3 is 14 amino acids long. The CDR3 is CASSYWGPQETQYF. CDR3 DNA: TGTGCCAGCAGTTATTGGGGGCCCCAAGAGACCCAGTACTTC.

This clonotype turned up a few times. The rearrangement uses TRBV9 and TRBJ1-1, with D possibly matching TRBD1 (5 bases). Germline loops: CDR1 SGDLS, CDR2 YYNGEE. V dropped 0 bases and J dropped 2 bases, with 8 bases sitting between them. The CDR3 consists of 14 residues. CDR3 sequence (DNA): TGTGCCAGCAGCGTAGTAAGGGGCAACACTGAAGCTTTCTTT. The encoded protein is CASSVVRGNTEAFF.

The chain links TRBV7-2 to TRBJ2-2; TRBD1 is a possible D gene (5 bases). The CDR3 is made up of 14 amino acids. Trimming removed 2 bases from V and 6 bases from J, with 10 bases in between. Germline V gene sequence: CDR1 SGHTA, CDR2 FQGNSA. CDR3: CASSLIGAPGELFF. DNA of the CDR3: TGTGCCAGCAGCTTAATTGGGGCACCCGGGGAGCTGTTTTTT.

The genes are TRBV7-9 and TRBJ1-1, with D perhaps TRBD1 (5 bases). CDR3 length: 14 amino acids. Germline V lookup: CDR1 SEHNR, CDR2 FQNEAQ (reference sequence). Trimming left V 3 bases short and J 4 bases short, with 12 bases between. CDR3 nucleotide sequence: TGTGCCAGCAGCTTCGACAGTGACTTCACTGAAGCTTTCTTT. Translated: CASSFDSDFTEAFF.

Comment on this clonotype: Its ends do not fully match the called genes, so a read error is possible. The chain has TRBV5-8 and TRBJ1-1, with no clear D. The germline V gene has CDR1 SGHTS and CDR2 YDEGEE. The CDR3 runs 14 residues. The CDR3 region has the DNA TGTGGCAGCAGCTTGGGCTGGGGGAACACTGAAGCTTTCTTT. This gives the protein CGSSLGWGNTEAFF.

This clonotype was detected ten times or more. The rearrangement uses TRBV7-6 and TRBJ2-7; 8 positions match TRBD2. CDR3 length: 15 amino acids. J gave up 4 bases and V 2 bases, and 7 bases lay outside the gene matches. The germline CDR1 and CDR2 sequences are SGHVS and FNYEAQ. The CDR3 loop reads CASSLSGGGQYEQYF. As DNA, the CDR3 is TGTGCCAGCAGCTTATCCGGCGGGGGGCAGTACGAGCAGTACTTC.

The V call is TRBV4-3, the J call TRBJ1-5; tentatively, D is TRBD1 (5 bases). Germline CDR1 reads LGHNA; CDR2 reads YSLEER. This CDR3 contains 16 residues. The V end was cut by 0 bases, the J end by 2 bases, with 11 bases between. CDR3 DNA sequence: TGCGCCAGCAGCCAAGATTGGGTACAGGGCAATCAGCCCCAGCATTTT. This gives the protein CASSQDWVQGNQPQHF.

This clonotype was seen many times. The chain couples TRBV25-1 to TRBJ2-7, with a tentative D call TRBD1 (6 bases). CDR3 length: 13 residues. CDR1 is MGHDK and CDR2 is SYGVNS in the germline V gene. Trimming removed 2 bases from V and 1 base from J, with 6 bases in between. CDR3 bases: TGTGCCAGCAGTGAAACAGGGTCCTACGAGCAGTACTTC. This sequence encodes CASSETGSYEQYF.

The table lists this clonotype with a few counts. The chain links TRBV7-9 to TRBJ2-2; TRBD2 matches at 10 bases. The trim removed 3 bases at V and 3 bases at J, leaving 7 bases unmatched. This CDR3 is built from 17 residues. CDR1 is SEHNR, CDR2 FQNEAQ, per germline (reference sequence). Written as DNA, the CDR3 is TGTGCCAGCAGCTTCCTTCTAGCGGGGGCTTACACCGGGGAGCTGTTTTTT. Translating it yields CASSFLLAGAYTGELFF.

This clonotype was seen a handful of times. The chain carries TRBV7-4 and TRBJ2-3, with TRBD2 matching over 11 bases. CDR1 and CDR2 (germline): SGHVT, SQSDAQ. Losses at the gene ends were 3 bases for V and 3 bases for J; bases not matched to a gene: 8. CDR3 length: 17 residues. DNA of the CDR3: TGTGCCAGCAGCTTTCCTCTACTAGCGGGGGCAACAGATACGCAGTATTTT. This codes for CASSFPLLAGATDTQYF.

The chain couples TRBV7-9 to TRBJ2-1, with TRBD2 identical over 13 bases. V was clipped by 6 bases and J by 9 bases; unmatched bases: 5. This CDR3 is built from 14 residues. CDR1 is SEHNR and CDR2 is FQNEAQ in the germline V gene (reference sequence). The CDR3 is CASRLAGGLGEQFF. CDR3 sequence (DNA): TGTGCCAGCAGACTAGCGGGGGGGCTCGGTGAGCAGTTCTTC.

This clonotype was observed a handful of times. This chain uses TRBV4-1 with TRBJ2-5, with 12 bases identical to TRBD2. Germline CDR1 is MGHRA and CDR2 is YSYEKL. There are 18 residues in the CDR3. The ends lost 3 bases at V and 4 bases at J; junction bases unmatched: 12. The CDR3 coding sequence is TGCGCCAGCAGCCAGGAGCCTCGACTAGCGGGGGAGGGAGAGACCCAGTACTTC. The encoded protein is CASSQEPRLAGEGETQYF.

This clonotype was found a few times. The rearrangement uses TRBV12-3 or TRBV12-4 and TRBJ2-1, with D perhaps matching TRBD2 (5 bases). Trimming removed 2 bases from V and 0 bases from J, with 11 bases in between. CDR3 length: 16 amino acids. The CDR3 coding sequence is TGTGCCAGCAGTTTACACGGGGTCAGCTCCTACAATGAGCAGTTCTTC. Encoded protein: CASSLHGVSSYNEQFF.

Remarks on this clonotype: The junction shows a germline mismatch at one end, possibly a read error. The V gene is TRBV7-3, the J gene TRBJ2-3; 9 bases fit TRBD1. The CDR3 is 16 residues long. Germline V lookup: CDR1 SGHTA, CDR2 FQGTGA. The CDR3 is CVSSSPGTGSTDTQYF. In nucleotides, the CDR3 is TGTGTCAGCAGCTCCCCGGGGACAGGGAGCACAGATACGCAGTATTTT.

In its sample, this clonotype was seen a few times. The rearrangement joins TRBV5-6 to TRBJ1-1; D might be TRBD1 (5 bases). The CDR3 contains 15 residues. Germline lookup yields CDR1 SGHDT and CDR2 YYEEEE. V was clipped by 4 bases and J by 3 bases, with 16 bases between them. The CDR3 protein is CASSHGSGAYTEAFF. For the CDR3, the DNA is TGTGCCAGCAGCCACGGGAGTGGGGCTTACACTGAAGCTTTCTTT.

This chain links TRBV28 with TRBJ2-1; D ambiguous. The CDR3 loop spans 17 amino acids. CDR1 and CDR2 from the germline V gene are MDHEN and SYDVKM. V lost 3 bases and J lost 4, with 19 bases in between. CDR3 amino acids: CASSFRRSRWGYNEQFF. Here the CDR3 DNA reads TGTGCCAGCAGTTTCCGTCGATCGCGATGGGGTTACAATGAGCAGTTCTTC.